The source of this T cell receptor (beta chain) is a study of beta chain features in type 1 diabetes. Whole-study results and caveats: Type 1 diabetes patients had moderately but significantly shorter TCRB CDR3s in all four CD4+ subsets. A closer apparent resemblance between naive, central memory and Treg TCRB repertoires was seen in patients than in healthy donors.

Expressed TCRB transcripts got sequenced, as all isolated RNA was reverse transcribed. Reads from naive, central memory and regulatory T cell samples averaged approximately 3.4 million. TCRdb's table, derived via immunoSEQ multiplex PCR, lists solely in-frame clones and lacks some. This sample has some 200,000 clones, with approximately 16% found just once. Concerning this clone itself: Its target is not known.

A single heparinised blood sample, averaging approximately 0.12 L, was obtained per donor. This TCR was recovered from a man aged 30 to 45 with type 1 diabetes. Input material: naive CD4+ T cells from blood.

The chain's CDR3 is CASSPPSGTDTQYF. The CDR3 DNA sequence: TGTGCCAGCAGCCCCCCTAGCGGGACAGATACGCAGTATTTT. The V gene is TRBV9, the J gene TRBJ2-3, with 8 bases aligning to TRBD2. J lost 3 bases, V lost 4 bases, and 4 bases had no gene match. This CDR3 contains 14 residues. Per germline, CDR1 SGDLS and CDR2 YYNGEE.